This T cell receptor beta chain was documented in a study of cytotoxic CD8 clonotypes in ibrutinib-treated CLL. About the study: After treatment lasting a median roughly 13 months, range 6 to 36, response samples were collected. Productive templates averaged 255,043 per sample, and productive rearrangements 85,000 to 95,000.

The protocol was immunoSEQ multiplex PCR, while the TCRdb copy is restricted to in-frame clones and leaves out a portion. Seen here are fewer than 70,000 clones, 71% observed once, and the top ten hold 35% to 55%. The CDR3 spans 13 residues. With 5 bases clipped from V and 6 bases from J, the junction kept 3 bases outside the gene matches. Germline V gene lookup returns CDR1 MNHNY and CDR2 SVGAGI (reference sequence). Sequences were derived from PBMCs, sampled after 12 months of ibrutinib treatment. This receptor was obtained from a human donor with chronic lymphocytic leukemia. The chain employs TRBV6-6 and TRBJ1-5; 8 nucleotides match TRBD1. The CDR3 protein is CASSTGGSQPQHF. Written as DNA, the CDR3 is TGTGCCAGCAGTACAGGGGGGAGTCAGCCCCAGCATTTT.